This T cell receptor (beta chain) came from a study of patients and donors after allogeneic stem cell transplantation. TCRdb called the RT-PCR reads again in MiXCR, with one record for every CDR3 protein. The sample gives 200,000 to 250,000 distinct CDR3 sequences, less than 15% of which show up once; more than 9% is in the top ten. Looked up from germline, CDR1 is DFQATT and CDR2 is SNEGSKA (reference sequence). V lost 3 bases, J lost 3 bases, and 10 bases stayed unmatched. CDR3 length equals 16 residues. This clonotype appeared a single time. The TCR was taken from a human donor who was either an allogeneic HSCT recipient or a stem cell or donor lymphocyte infusion donor (not recorded which). It is not recorded whose cells these are; they may come from a transplant donor. The sequencing sample was made of blood, either unsorted or a sorted T cell fraction (not recorded which). This chain connects TRBV20-1 to TRBJ2-5; TRBD2 aligns across 10 bases. The CDR3 sequence is CSASRASGGRKETQYF. The CDR3 DNA is TGCAGTGCTAGTAGGGCTAGCGGGGGAAGAAAAGAGACCCAGTACTTC.